The 28 T cell receptor beta chains below were found in one sample sequenced in a study of T cells in Graves' hyperthyroidism and ophthalmopathy. TCR beta CDR3 regions were amplified from RNA transcripts. In the first-round RT-PCR of the TCR CDR3, the HTBI primer set was used. TCRdb re-derived calls from the multiplex PCR reads in MiXCR, one entry per CDR3 protein. The sample contains fewer than 110,000 distinct CDR3 sequences, approximately 16% of which appear only once. The sequenced sample was blood. The receptors shown here come from a woman in her 50s with Graves' hyperthyroidism.

Regarding this clonotype: The CDR3 end shows no conserved phenylalanine or tryptophan, and so a read error is likely. This rearrangement joins TRBV20-1 to TRBJ2-3; TRBD2 aligns across 9 bases. With 5 bases clipped from V and 4 bases from J, the junction kept 10 bases outside the gene matches. Per germline, CDR1 DFQATT and CDR2 SNEGSKA (reference sequence). The CDR3 consists of 15 residues. As DNA, the CDR3 is TGCAGTGCTCCGAGGCATAGCGGGAGTCCAGATACGCAGTATGTT. Translating it yields CSAPRHSGSPDTQYV.

This clonotype was seen at least ten times. J is TRBJ2-7 and V is TRBV6-1; perhaps TRBD1 as D (6 bases). V lost 1 base and J lost 3, with 13 bases in between. CDR1 and CDR2 (germline): MNHNS, SASEGT. This CDR3 has 15 amino acids. CDR3 in amino acids: CASSEEGRGGYEQYV. DNA for the CDR3: TGTGCCAGCAGTGAAGAGGGTAGAGGGGGCTACGAGCAGTACGTC.

The chain combines TRBV29-1 with TRBJ2-3; TRBD2 matches at 13 bases. The junction had 9 bases not matched to a gene; V was cut back by 7 bases and J by 2 bases. The CDR3 is 16 amino acids. CDR1 is SQVTM, CDR2 ANQGSEA, per germline. Here the CDR3 DNA reads TGCAGCGCTACTCCGGGACTAGCGGGACTCACAGATACGCAGTATTTT. This encodes CSATPGLAGLTDTQYF.

This clonotype was counted at least ten times. V is TRBV10-3 and J is TRBJ2-1; 14 bases line up with TRBD2. Per germline, CDR1 ENHRY and CDR2 SYGVKD. CDR3 size: 18 residues. The ends lost 2 bases at V and 6 bases at J; junction bases unmatched: 9. The CDR3 loop reads CAISEVGTSGSPLNEQFF. CDR3 DNA: TGTGCCATCAGTGAGGTTGGGACTAGCGGGAGTCCTCTCAATGAGCAGTTCTTC.

In its sample, this clonotype was seen many times. V is TRBV11-2 and J is TRBJ1-2; D gene ambiguous. The CDR3 sequence is 12 residues long. Germline V CDR1 and CDR2: SGHAT, FQNNGV. The germline V and J ends were trimmed by 4 bases and 8 bases, with 11 bases remaining between them. The CDR3, as DNA: TGTGCCAGCAGCTCTGGGGATGACGGCTACACCTTC. The encoded protein is CASSSGDDGYTF.

V is TRBV4-2 and J is TRBJ1-2; a possible D gene is TRBD1 (6 bases). Between the trimmed V and J ends, which lost 0 bases and 4 bases, there was a span of 12 bases. This CDR3 spans 15 amino acids. CDR1 is LGHNA, CDR2 YNFKEQ, per germline. The CDR3 loop is CASSQEAGDTYGYTF. The CDR3 DNA sequence: TGTGCCAGCAGCCAAGAGGCAGGGGATACCTATGGCTACACCTTC.

There are many counts of this clonotype. The V gene is TRBV29-1, the J gene TRBJ1-2; 7 bases agree with TRBD1. The CDR3 contains 16 residues. Germline CDR1 is SQVTM and CDR2 is ANQGSEA. J gave up 3 bases and V 4 bases, and 14 bases lay outside the gene matches. The CDR3 coding sequence is TGCAGCGTTGGGGGGGGACAGCCAAAGGGAGACTATGGCTACACCTTC. Translation: CSVGGGQPKGDYGYTF. Drawing the rest from reference TRBV29-1 and TRBJ1-2, the complete variable domain is SAVISQKPSRDICQRGTSLTIQCQVDSQVTMMFWYRQQPGQSLTLIATANQGSEATYESGFVIDKFPISRPNLTFSTLTVSNMSPEDSSIYLCSVGGGQPKGDYGYTFGSGTRLTVV.

This clonotype showed up many times. This sequence joins TRBV29-1 and TRBJ2-1, with 8 bases matching TRBD1. V lost 4 bases to trimming and J lost 2 bases; unmatched junction nucleotides: 10. Germline V lookup: CDR1 SQVTM, CDR2 ANQGSEA. The CDR3 spans 16 residues. CDR3 DNA: TGCAGCGTTGCAGGGGTGACAGGGGACACCTACAATGAGCAGTTCTTC. Its translation: CSVAGVTGDTYNEQFF.

This chain links TRBV11-1 with TRBJ2-7; TRBD1 matches at 8 bases. This CDR3 is 14 amino acids long. The J segment lost 5 bases and the V segment lost 3 bases, leaving 6 bases of the junction unmatched. Looked up from germline, CDR1 is SGHAT and CDR2 is FQDESV (reference sequence). The CDR3 spells CASSFGQGPNEQYF. The CDR3, as DNA: TGTGCCAGCAGCTTCGGACAGGGTCCCAACGAGCAGTACTTC.

This clonotype was found many times. This chain joins TRBV28 and TRBJ2-7, with a tentative D call TRBD1 (5 bases). V lost 2 bases and J lost 2, with 13 bases in between. Germline V lookup: CDR1 MDHEN, CDR2 SYDVKM. The CDR3 is 15 amino acids. The CDR3 protein is CASSLLRVSPYEQYF. For the CDR3, the DNA is TGTGCCAGCAGTTTACTCAGGGTCAGCCCCTACGAGCAGTACTTC.

This clonotype has at least ten counts. This chain links TRBV5-1 with TRBJ1-1; D is ambiguous. Germline CDR1 reads SGHRS; CDR2 reads YFSETQ. The CDR3 consists of 13 residues. V was clipped by 4 bases and J by 4 bases, with 11 bases between them. DNA for the CDR3: TGCGCCAGCAGCCGATCGGGGAGCACTGAAGCTTTCTTT. Amino acids: CASSRSGSTEAFF.

The chain employs TRBV28 and TRBJ2-1, with a weak D call TRBD2 (5 bases). The CDR3 covers 12 residues. Per the germline V gene, CDR1 is MDHEN and CDR2 is SYDVKM. Trimming removed 7 bases from V and 9 bases from J, with 13 bases in between. CDR3 loop: CASNFDGSEQFF. The CDR3 nucleotides are TGTGCCAGCAACTTCGATGGGAGTGAGCAGTTCTTC. Full variable domain (remainder filled in from reference TRBV28 and TRBJ2-1): DVKVTQSSRYLVKRTGEKVFLECVQDMDHENMFWYRQDPGLGLRLIYFSYDVKMKEKGDIPEGYSVSREKKERFSLILESASTNQTSMYLCASNFDGSEQFFGPGTRLTVL.

This clonotype was observed at least ten times. V and J are TRBV28 and TRBJ1-3; no clear D gene. The CDR3 runs 13 residues. Germline V gene data show CDR1 as MDHEN and CDR2 as SYDVKM. The germline V and J ends were trimmed by 6 bases and 0 bases, with 6 bases remaining between them. CDR3 region: CASRLISGNTIYF. CDR3 DNA sequence: TGTGCCAGCAGGCTAATCTCTGGAAACACCATATATTTT.

The chain employs TRBV5-5 and TRBJ2-7; D unclear. The length of the CDR3 is 14 residues. Germline V gives CDR1 SGHKS, CDR2 YYEKEE (reference sequence). V gave up 2 bases and J gave up 0 bases, with 9 bases separating them. The CDR3 sequence: CASSFRLSSYEQYF. CDR3 coding DNA: TGTGCCAGCAGCTTCAGGCTGAGCTCCTACGAGCAGTACTTC.

This clonotype was counted many times. The CDR3 nucleotides are TGTGCCAGCAGCCAATACGGGGGAAAGTTGGTGGGCGAGCAGTACTTC. Encoded protein: CASSQYGGKLVGEQYF. The V gene is TRBV3-1, the J gene TRBJ2-7, with D perhaps TRBD2 (6 bases). V was pared by 2 bases and J by 6 bases, with 20 bases between. CDR3 length: 16 amino acids. Germline V CDR1 and CDR2: LGHDT, YNNKEL (reference sequence).

This clonotype was found many times. The chain combines TRBV9 with TRBJ1-2; maybe TRBD1 (6 bases). The V gene's germline CDR1 is SGDLS and CDR2 YYNGEE. This CDR3 contains 12 residues. Trimming pared 3 bases from V and 4 bases from J, leaving 7 bases between. CDR3 region: CASSGTAYGYTF. The CDR3 region has the DNA TGTGCCAGCAGCGGGACAGCCTATGGCTACACCTTC.

In this sample, this clonotype turned up many times. The chain joins TRBV7-3 to TRBJ1-1; D possibly corresponds to TRBD1 (5 bases). The V end was cut by 5 bases, the J end by 1 base, with 11 bases between. The CDR3 extends over 14 amino acids. Germline values: CDR1 SGHTA, CDR2 FQGTGA. The CDR3 loop is CASSVGGANTEAFF. CDR3 DNA sequence: TGTGCCAGCAGCGTCGGAGGGGCGAACACTGAAGCTTTCTTT.

This clonotype came up a few times. In DNA, the CDR3 is TGTGCCAGCAGGACGGGGCTGAACACTGAAGCTTTCTTT. Amino acid sequence: CASRTGLNTEAFF. This chain joins TRBV6-1 and TRBJ1-1, with D possibly being TRBD1 (5 bases). The germline V and J ends were trimmed by 6 bases and 0 bases, with 8 bases remaining between them. Germline lookup yields CDR1 MNHNS and CDR2 SASEGT. The CDR3 consists of 13 residues.

This clonotype occurred many times. This chain links TRBV7-2 with TRBJ2-1; weak D call: TRBD2 (6 bases). The CDR3 loop spans 14 amino acids. Germline V gives CDR1 SGHTA, CDR2 FQGNSA. The ends were cut back, 4 bases at V and 12 bases at J, with 19 bases in the middle. The CDR3 spells CASSSPTRSGSQFF. CDR3 coding DNA: TGTGCCAGCAGCTCGCCAACTAGGAGCGGGTCGCAGTTCTTC.

This clonotype has ten or more counts. The genes are TRBV18 and TRBJ2-5; unclear D gene. The V end lost 5 bases, the J end lost 0 bases, and 7 bases lay between the germline ends. Germline V CDR1 and CDR2: KGHSH, LQKENI. This CDR3 is 13 amino acids long. In DNA form, the CDR3 reads TGTGCCAGCTCAGCAGGTTACCAAGAGACCCAGTACTTC. It specifies CASSAGYQETQYF.

This clonotype was detected ten times or more. This sequence joins TRBV11-2 and TRBJ1-2; tentatively, D is TRBD1 (5 bases). CDR3 length: 14 residues. Germline CDR1 SGHAT, CDR2 FQNNGV. The ends were cut back, 3 bases at V and 3 bases at J, with 11 bases in the middle. In DNA form, the CDR3 reads TGTGCCAGCAGCTTGACAGAAGCCTACTATGGCTACACCTTC. It specifies CASSLTEAYYGYTF.

This clonotype has ten or more counts. The J gene is TRBJ2-1, the V gene TRBV20-1, with D hard to call. Trimming stripped 3 bases from V and 8 bases from J, with 8 bases between. This CDR3 comprises 11 residues. The germline gives CDR1 DFQATT, CDR2 SNEGSKA (reference sequence). In nucleotides, the CDR3 is TGCAGTGCTAGTGGTGTCCATGAGCAGTTCTTC. This gives the protein CSASGVHEQFF.

In this sample, this clonotype turned up many times. The V call is TRBV15, the J call TRBJ2-3; no clear D gene. V was clipped by 0 bases and J by 1 base, with 8 bases between them. Germline loops: CDR1 LNHNV, CDR2 YYDKDF (reference sequence). The CDR3 runs to 15 residues. For the CDR3, the DNA is TGTGCCACCAGCAGAGAGGGTGGGGGCACAGATACGCAGTATTTT. Translating it yields CATSREGGGTDTQYF.

This clonotype was recorded at least ten times. CDR3 DNA: TGTGCCAGCAGTGACGACAGGGGAGGAACTAATGAAAAACTGTTTTTT. It translates to CASSDDRGGTNEKLFF. The chain joins TRBV28 to TRBJ1-4, with 8 bases lining up with TRBD1. Per the germline V gene, CDR1 is MDHEN and CDR2 is SYDVKM. V lost 5 bases to trimming and J lost 1 base; unmatched junction nucleotides: 6. The CDR3 is made up of 16 amino acids.

Comments on this clonotype: A read error is possible here, since a much larger clone lies one base away. V and J are TRBV24-1 and TRBJ2-1, with 7 positions matching TRBD2. Germline CDR1 and CDR2: KGHDR and SFDVKD. This CDR3 has 19 residues. The CDR3 here is CATSVQAGLSGASYTEQFF. In DNA form, the CDR3 reads TGTGCCACCAGTGTGCAAGCTGGGTTGAGCGGGGCCTCCTACACTGAGCAGTTCTTC.

This clonotype was recorded at least ten times. V is TRBV27 and J is TRBJ1-1, with TRBD1 as a possible D gene (5 bases). V gave up 4 bases and J gave up 0 bases, with 9 bases separating them. Germline assignment: CDR1 MNHEY and CDR2 SMNVEV (reference sequence). CDR3 length: 14 amino acids. CDR3 residues: CASSSWGMNTEAFF. The CDR3 DNA is TGTGCCAGCAGTTCCTGGGGCATGAACACTGAAGCTTTCTTT.

This clonotype was found many times. The rearrangement uses TRBV5-4 and TRBJ1-1; D ambiguous. The CDR3 covers 13 residues. V lost 2 bases and J 8 bases, leaving 13 bases between the germline ends. Per germline, CDR1 SGHNT and CDR2 YYREEE (reference sequence). This CDR3 reads CASSLGRVTEAFF. CDR3 DNA sequence: TGTGCCAGCAGCTTAGGACGGGTTACGGAAGCTTTCTTT.

This clonotype has ten or more counts. The chain has TRBV28 and TRBJ2-2, with TRBD2 as a possible D gene (6 bases). Germline CDR1 is MDHEN and CDR2 is SYDVKM. Trimming removed 7 bases at V and 2 bases at J, with 14 bases between. The CDR3 has 15 amino acids. CDR3 residues: CASTLSGGNTGELFF. CDR3 nucleotide sequence: TGTGCCAGCACCCTTTCCGGGGGAAACACCGGGGAGCTGTTTTTT.